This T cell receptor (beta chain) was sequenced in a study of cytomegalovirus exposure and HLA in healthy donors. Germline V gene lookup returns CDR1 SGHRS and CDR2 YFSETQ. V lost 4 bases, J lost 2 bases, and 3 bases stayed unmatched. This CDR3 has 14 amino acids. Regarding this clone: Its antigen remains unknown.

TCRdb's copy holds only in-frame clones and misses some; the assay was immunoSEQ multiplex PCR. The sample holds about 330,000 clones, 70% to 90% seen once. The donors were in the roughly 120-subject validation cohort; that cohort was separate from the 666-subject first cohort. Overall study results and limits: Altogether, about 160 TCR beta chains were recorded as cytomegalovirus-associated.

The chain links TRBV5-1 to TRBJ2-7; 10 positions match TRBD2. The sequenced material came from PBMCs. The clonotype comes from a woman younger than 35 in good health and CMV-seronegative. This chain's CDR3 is CASSPGLATYEQYF. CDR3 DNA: TGCGCCAGCAGCCCGGGACTAGCGACCTACGAGCAGTACTTC.